The 5 T cell receptor beta chains in this list originate from one sample, sequenced in a study of T cell responses to AZD1222 COVID-19 vaccine. Libraries were prepared by immunoSEQ multiplex PCR; TCRdb keeps only in-frame clonotypes and omits some of them. The sample lists roughly 150,000 clones, 90% occurring once. The input for sequencing was peripheral blood, taken 28 days after the second AZD1222 dose. The receptor set was obtained from an adult who received the AZD1222 COVID-19 vaccine.

This clone was counted a single time. This chain connects TRBV18 to TRBJ1-1; D unresolved. Trimming removed 3 bases from V and 3 bases from J, with 8 bases in between. The CDR3 length is 13 residues. Germline loops: CDR1 KGHSH, CDR2 LQKENI. In DNA, the CDR3 is TGTGCCAGCTCACCCCCAGCCTACACTGAAGCTTTCTTT. As protein: CASSPPAYTEAFF.

This chain joins TRBV11-3 and TRBJ2-3, with a tentative D call TRBD2 (5 bases). V lost 0 bases and J 0 bases, leaving 7 bases between the germline ends. The CDR3 has 15 residues. CDR1 is SGHNT and CDR2 is YENEEA in the germline V gene. The CDR3 nucleotides read TGTGCCAGCAGCTTAGACGGCGGGAGCACAGATACGCAGTATTTT. Its protein product is CASSLDGGSTDTQYF.

This clone was picked up a small number of times. The V and J genes are TRBV13 and TRBJ1-5, with D hard to call. V lost 0 bases and J lost 1, with 7 bases in between. The length of the CDR3 is 15 residues. CDR1 is PRHDT and CDR2 is FYEKMQ in the germline V gene (reference sequence). The DNA of the CDR3 is TGTGCCAGCAGCTTAGGAGGGCCAAGCAATCAGCCCCAGCATTTT. Translated: CASSLGGPSNQPQHF.

The chain links TRBV5-5 to TRBJ1-2; D not certain. The V and J ends lost 1 base and 4 bases respectively, with 11 bases between them. The length of the CDR3 is 14 residues. Germline V lookup: CDR1 SGHKS, CDR2 YYEKEE (reference sequence). The CDR3 DNA reads TGTGCCAGCAGCTTGATGAGCGTAACCTATGGCTACACCTTC. This sequence encodes CASSLMSVTYGYTF.

The J gene is TRBJ2-5, the V gene TRBV30, with unresolved D. The germline V gene encodes CDR1 GTSNPN and CDR2 SVGIG (reference sequence). The CDR3 covers 11 residues. V was shortened by 0 bases and J by 5 bases, with 4 bases between the two germline ends. The CDR3 nucleotides are TGTGCCTGGAGTGTACGGGAGACCCAGTACTTC. This sequence encodes CAWSVRETQYF.